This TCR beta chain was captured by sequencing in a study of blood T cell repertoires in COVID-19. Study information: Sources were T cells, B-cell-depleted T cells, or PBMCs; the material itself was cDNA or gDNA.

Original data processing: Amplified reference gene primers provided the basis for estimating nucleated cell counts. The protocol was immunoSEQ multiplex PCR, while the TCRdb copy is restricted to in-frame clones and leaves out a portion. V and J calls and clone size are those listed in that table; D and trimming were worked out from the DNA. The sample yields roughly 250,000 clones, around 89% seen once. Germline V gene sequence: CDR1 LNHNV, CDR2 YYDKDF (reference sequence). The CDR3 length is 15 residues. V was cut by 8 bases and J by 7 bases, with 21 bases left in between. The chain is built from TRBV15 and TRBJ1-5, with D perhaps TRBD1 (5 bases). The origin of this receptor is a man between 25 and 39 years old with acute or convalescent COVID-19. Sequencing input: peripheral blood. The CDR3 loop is CATSDRGGGEQPQHF. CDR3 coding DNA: TGTGCCACCTCGGACCGGGGGGGAGGAGAGCAGCCCCAGCATTTT.